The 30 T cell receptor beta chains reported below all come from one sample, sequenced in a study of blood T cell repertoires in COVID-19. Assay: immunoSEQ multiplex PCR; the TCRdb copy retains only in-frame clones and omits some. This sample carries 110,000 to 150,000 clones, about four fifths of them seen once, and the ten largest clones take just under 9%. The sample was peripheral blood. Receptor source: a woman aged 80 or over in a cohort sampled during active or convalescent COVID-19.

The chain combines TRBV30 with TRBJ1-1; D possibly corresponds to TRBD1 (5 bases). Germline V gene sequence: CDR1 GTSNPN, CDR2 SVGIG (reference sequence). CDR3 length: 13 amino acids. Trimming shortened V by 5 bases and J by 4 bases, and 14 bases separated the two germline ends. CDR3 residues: CAWAGRRPTEAFF. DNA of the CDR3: TGTGCCTGGGCAGGGAGGAGGCCCACTGAAGCTTTCTTT.

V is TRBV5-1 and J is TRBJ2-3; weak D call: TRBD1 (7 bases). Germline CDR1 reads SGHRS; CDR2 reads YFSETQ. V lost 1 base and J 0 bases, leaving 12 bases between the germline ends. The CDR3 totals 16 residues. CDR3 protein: CASSLSTGRSTDTQYF. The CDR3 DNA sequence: TGCGCCAGCAGCTTGTCGACAGGGAGGAGCACAGATACGCAGTATTTT.

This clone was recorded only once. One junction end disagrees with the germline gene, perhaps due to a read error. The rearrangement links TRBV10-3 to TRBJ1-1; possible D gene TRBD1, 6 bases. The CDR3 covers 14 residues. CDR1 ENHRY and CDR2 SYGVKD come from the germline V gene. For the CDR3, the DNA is TGTGCCATCCGTGACTTTTTGGGGGCCACTGAAGCTTTCTTT. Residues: CAIRDFLGATEAFF.

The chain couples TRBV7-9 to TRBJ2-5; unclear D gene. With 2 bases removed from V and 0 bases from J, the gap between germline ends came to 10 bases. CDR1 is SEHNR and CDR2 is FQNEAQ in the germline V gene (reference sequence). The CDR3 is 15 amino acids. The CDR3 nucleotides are TGTGCCAGCAGCTTACAGGTTGGCTACCAAGAGACCCAGTACTTC. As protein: CASSLQVGYQETQYF.

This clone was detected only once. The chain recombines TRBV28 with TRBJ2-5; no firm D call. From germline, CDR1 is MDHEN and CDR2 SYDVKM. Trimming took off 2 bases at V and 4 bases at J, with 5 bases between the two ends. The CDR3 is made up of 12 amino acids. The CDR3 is CASSLRVETQYF. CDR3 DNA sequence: TGTGCCAGCAGTTTACGGGTAGAGACCCAGTACTTC. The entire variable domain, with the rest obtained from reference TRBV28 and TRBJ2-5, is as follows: DVKVTQSSRYLVKRTGEKVFLECVQDMDHENMFWYRQDPGLGLRLIYFSYDVKMKEKGDIPEGYSVSREKKERFSLILESASTNQTSMYLCASSLRVETQYFGPGTRLLVL.

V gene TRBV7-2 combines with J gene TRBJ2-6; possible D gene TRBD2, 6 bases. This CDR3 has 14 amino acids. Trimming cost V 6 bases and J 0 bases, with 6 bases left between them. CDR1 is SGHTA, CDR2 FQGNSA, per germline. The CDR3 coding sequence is TGTGCCAGCAGGGGGGGCTCTGGGGCCAACGTCCTGACTTTC. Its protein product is CASRGGSGANVLTF. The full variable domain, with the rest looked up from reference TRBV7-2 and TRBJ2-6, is GAGVSQSPSNKVTEKGKDVELRCDPISGHTALYWYRQSLGQGLEFLIYFQGNSAPDKSGLPSDRFSAERTGGSVSTLTIQRTQQEDSAVYLCASRGGSGANVLTFGAGSRLTVL.

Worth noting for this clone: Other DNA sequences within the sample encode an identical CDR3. CDR3 sequence reads: CASSFGGEETQYF. The CDR3 DNA sequence: TGCGCCAGCAGCTTCGGCGGGGAAGAGACCCAGTACTTC. The chain joins TRBV5-1 to TRBJ2-5; weak D call: TRBD2 (6 bases). The germline V gene encodes CDR1 SGHRS and CDR2 YFSETQ. Trimming took off 2 bases at V and 3 bases at J, with 8 bases between the two ends. The CDR3 sequence is 13 residues long. Full variable domain (outside the CDR3, taken from reference TRBV5-1 and TRBJ2-5): KAGVTQTPRYLIKTRGQQVTLSCSPISGHRSVSWYQQTPGQGLQFLFEYFSETQRNKGNFPGRFSGRQFSNSRSEMNVSTLELGDSALYLCASSFGGEETQYFGPGTRLLVL.

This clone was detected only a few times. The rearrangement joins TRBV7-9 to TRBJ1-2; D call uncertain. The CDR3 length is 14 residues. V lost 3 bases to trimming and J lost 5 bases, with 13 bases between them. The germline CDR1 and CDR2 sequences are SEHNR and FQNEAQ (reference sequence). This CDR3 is CASSFGDSVYGYTF. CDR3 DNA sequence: TGTGCCAGCAGCTTCGGAGATTCGGTATATGGCTACACCTTC.

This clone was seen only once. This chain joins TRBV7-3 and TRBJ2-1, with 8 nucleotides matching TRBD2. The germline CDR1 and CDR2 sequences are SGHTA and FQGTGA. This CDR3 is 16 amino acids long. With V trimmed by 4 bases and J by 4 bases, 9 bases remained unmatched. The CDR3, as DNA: TGTGCCAGCAGCTCCGGACTAGCCTATCCGTACAATGAGCAGTTCTTC. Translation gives CASSSGLAYPYNEQFF.

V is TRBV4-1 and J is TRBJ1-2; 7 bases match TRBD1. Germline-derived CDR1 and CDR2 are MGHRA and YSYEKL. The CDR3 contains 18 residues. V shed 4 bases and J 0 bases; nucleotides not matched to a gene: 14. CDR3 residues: CASSPTGSGGRSNYGYTF. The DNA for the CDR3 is TGCGCCAGCAGCCCGACGGGTTCAGGGGGGAGGTCTAACTATGGCTACACCTTC.

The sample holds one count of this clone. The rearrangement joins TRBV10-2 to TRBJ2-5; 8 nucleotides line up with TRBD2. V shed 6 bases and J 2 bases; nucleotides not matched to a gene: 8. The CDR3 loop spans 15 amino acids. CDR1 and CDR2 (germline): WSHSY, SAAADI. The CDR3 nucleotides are TGCGCCAGCAGAGACGGGACTAGTCCGCAAGAGACCCAGTACTTC. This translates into CASRDGTSPQETQYF.

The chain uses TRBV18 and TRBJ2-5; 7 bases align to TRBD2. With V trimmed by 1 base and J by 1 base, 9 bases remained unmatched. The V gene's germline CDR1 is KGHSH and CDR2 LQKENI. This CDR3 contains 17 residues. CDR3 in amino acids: CASSPLTSPGGQETQYF. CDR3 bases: TGTGCCAGCTCACCACTGACCTCCCCGGGGGGCCAAGAGACCCAGTACTTC.

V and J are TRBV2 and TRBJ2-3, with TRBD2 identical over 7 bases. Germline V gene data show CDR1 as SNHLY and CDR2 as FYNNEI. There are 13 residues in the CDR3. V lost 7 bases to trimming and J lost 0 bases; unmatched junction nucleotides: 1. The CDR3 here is CASTRGSTDTQYF. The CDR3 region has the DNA TGTGCCAGCACGCGGGGGAGCACAGATACGCAGTATTTT.

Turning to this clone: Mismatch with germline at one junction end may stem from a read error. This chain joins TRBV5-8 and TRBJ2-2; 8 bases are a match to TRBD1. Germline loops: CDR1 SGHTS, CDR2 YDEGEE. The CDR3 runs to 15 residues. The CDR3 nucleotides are TGTGCCAGCAGTTTGGACAGGGTCGTTACCGGGGAGCTGTTTTTT. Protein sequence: CASSLDRVVTGELFF.

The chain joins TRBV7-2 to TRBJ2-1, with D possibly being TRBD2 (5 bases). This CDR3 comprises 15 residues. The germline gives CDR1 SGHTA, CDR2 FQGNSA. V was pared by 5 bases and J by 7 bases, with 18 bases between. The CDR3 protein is CASSQARPTGNEQFF. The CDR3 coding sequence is TGTGCCAGCAGCCAAGCGCGGCCTACGGGAAATGAGCAGTTCTTC. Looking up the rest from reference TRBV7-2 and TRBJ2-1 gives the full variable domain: GAGVSQSPSNKVTEKGKDVELRCDPISGHTALYWYRQSLGQGLEFLIYFQGNSAPDKSGLPSDRFSAERTGGSVSTLTIQRTQQEDSAVYLCASSQARPTGNEQFFGPGTRLTVL.

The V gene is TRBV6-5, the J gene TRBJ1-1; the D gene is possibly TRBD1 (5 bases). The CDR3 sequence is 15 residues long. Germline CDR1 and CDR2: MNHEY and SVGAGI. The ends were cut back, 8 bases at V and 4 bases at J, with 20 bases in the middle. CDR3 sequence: CASWDPGLGSTEAFF. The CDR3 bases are TGTGCCAGCTGGGATCCGGGACTTGGTAGCACTGAAGCTTTCTTT.

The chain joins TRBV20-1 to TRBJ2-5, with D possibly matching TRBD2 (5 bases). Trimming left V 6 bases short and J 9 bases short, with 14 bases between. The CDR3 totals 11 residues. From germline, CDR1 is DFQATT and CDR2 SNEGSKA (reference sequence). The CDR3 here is CSAIRPEAQYF. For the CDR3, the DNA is TGCAGTGCGATTCGACCGGAGGCCCAGTACTTC.

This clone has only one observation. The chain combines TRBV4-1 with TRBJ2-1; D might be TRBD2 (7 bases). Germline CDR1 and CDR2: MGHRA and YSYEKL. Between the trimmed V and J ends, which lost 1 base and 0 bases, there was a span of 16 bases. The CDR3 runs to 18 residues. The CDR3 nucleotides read TGCGCCAGCAGCCAAGGTCCTGCGCGGGGGCGCTCCTACAATGAGCAGTTCTTC. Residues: CASSQGPARGRSYNEQFF.

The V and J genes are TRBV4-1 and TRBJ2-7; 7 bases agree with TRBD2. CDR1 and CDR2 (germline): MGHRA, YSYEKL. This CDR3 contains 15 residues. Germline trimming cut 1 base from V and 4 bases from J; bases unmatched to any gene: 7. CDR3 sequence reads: CASSQAPGGLYEQYV. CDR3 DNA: TGCGCCAGCAGCCAAGCCCCGGGAGGTTTGTACGAGCAGTACGTC.

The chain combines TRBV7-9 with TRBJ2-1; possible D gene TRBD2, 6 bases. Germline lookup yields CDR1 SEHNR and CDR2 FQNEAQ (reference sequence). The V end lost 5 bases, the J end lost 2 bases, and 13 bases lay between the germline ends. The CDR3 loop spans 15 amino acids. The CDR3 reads CASSIRLGTYNEQFF. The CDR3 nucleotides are TGTGCCAGCAGCATCAGACTAGGAACCTACAATGAGCAGTTCTTC.

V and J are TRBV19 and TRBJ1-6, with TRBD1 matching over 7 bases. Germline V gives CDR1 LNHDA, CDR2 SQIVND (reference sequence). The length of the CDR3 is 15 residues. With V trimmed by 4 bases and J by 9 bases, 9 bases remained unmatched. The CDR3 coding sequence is TGTGCCAGTAGTAATTCCGGGACAGCCGCTTCACCCCTCCACTTT. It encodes CASSNSGTAASPLHF.

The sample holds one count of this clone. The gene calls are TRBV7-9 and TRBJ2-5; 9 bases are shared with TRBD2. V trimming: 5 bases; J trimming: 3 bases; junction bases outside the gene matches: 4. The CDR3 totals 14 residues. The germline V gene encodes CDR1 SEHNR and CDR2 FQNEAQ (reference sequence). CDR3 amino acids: CASSDGTSKETQYF. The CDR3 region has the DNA TGTGCCAGCAGCGACGGGACTAGCAAAGAGACCCAGTACTTC.

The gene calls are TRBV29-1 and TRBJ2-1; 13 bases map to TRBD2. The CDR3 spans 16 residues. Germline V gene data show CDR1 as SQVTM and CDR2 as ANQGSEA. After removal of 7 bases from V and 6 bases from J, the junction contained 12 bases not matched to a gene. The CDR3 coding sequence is TGCAGCGCTAGACTAGCGGGGGGATCCCTTTTCAATGAGCAGTTCTTC. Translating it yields CSARLAGGSLFNEQFF.

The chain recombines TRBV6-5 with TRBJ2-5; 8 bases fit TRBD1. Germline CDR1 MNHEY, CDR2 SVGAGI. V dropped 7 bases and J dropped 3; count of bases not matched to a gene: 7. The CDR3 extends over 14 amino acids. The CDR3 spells CASTTRTGKETQYF. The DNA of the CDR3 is TGTGCCAGCACCACGAGGACAGGGAAAGAGACCCAGTACTTC.

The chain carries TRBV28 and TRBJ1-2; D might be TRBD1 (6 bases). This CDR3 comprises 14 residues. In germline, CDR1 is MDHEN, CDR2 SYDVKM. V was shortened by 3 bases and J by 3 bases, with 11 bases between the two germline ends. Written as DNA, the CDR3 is TGTGCCAGCAGTTTGGGGGCCAGATACTATGGCTACACCTTC. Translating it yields CASSLGARYYGYTF.

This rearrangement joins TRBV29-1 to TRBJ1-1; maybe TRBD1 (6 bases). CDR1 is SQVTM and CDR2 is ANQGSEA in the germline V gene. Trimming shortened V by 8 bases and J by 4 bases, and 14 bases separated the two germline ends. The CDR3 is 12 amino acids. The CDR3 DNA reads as TGCAGCATCGACGGGGGGCTCACTGAAGCTTTCTTT. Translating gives CSIDGGLTEAFF.

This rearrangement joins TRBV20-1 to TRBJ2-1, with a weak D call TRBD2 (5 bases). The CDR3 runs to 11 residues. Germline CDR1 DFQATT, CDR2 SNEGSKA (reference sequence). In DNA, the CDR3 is TGCAGCGCCGGGACCTACAATGAGCAGTTCTTC. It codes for CSAGTYNEQFF.

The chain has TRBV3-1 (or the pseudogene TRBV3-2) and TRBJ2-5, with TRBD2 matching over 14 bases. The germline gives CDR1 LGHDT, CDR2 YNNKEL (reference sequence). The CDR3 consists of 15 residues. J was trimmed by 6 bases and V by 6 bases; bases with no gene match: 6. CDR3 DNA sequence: TGTGCCAGCAGGAAGACTAGCGGGGGGGTCAAGACCCAGTACTTC. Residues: CASRKTSGGVKTQYF.

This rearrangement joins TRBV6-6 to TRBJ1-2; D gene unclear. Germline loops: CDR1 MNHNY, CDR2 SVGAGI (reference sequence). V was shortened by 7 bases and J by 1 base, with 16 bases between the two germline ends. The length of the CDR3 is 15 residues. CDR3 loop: CASNTLRRSNYGYTF. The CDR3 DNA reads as TGTGCCAGCAATACCCTCCGGAGGAGTAACTATGGCTACACCTTC.

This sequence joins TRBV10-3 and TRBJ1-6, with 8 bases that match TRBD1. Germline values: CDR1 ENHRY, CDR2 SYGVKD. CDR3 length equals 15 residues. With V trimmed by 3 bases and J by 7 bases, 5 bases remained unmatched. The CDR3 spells CAISDGTGLNSPLHF. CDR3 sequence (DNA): TGTGCCATCAGTGACGGGACAGGTCTAAATTCACCCCTCCACTTT.